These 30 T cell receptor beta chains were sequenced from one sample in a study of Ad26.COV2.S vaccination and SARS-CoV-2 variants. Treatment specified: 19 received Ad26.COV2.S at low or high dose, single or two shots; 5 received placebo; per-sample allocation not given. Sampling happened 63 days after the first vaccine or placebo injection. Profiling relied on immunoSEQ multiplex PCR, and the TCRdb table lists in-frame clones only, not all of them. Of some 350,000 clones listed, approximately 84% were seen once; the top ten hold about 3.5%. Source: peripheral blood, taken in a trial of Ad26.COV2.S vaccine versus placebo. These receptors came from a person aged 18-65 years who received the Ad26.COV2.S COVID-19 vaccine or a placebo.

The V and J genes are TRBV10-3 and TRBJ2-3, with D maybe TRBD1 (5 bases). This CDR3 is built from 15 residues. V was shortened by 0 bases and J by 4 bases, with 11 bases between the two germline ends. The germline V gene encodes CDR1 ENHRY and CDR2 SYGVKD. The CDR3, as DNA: TGTGCCATCAGTGAGTCGGGGCAGGGCCCAGATACGCAGTATTTT. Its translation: CAISESGQGPDTQYF.

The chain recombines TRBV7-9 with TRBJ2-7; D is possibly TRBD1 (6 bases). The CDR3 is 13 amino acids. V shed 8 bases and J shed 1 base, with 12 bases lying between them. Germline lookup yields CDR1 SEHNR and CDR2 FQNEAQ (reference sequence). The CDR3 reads CASGLTGSYEQYF. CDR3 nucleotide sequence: TGTGCCAGCGGTTTGACAGGTTCCTACGAGCAGTACTTC.

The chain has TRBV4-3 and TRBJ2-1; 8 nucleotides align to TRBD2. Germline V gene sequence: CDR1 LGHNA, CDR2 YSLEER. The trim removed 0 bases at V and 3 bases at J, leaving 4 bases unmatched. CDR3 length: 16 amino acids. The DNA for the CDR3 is TGCGCCAGCAGCCAAGAGAGCGGGAGTGGCTACAATGAGCAGTTCTTC. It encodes CASSQESGSGYNEQFF.

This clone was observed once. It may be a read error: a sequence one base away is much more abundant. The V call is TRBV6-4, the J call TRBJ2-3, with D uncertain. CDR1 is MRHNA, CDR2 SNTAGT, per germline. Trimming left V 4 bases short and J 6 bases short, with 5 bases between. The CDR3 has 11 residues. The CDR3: CASSVGDTQYF. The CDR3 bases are TGTGCCAGCAGTGTTGGGGATACGCAGTATTTT.

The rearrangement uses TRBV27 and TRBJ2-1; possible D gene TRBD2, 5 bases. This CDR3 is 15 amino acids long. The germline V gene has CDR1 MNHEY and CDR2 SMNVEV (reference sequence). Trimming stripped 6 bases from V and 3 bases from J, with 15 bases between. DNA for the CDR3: TGTGCCAGCAGCCCCTCGAGGGAGAGCTACAATGAGCAGTTCTTC. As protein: CASSPSRESYNEQFF.

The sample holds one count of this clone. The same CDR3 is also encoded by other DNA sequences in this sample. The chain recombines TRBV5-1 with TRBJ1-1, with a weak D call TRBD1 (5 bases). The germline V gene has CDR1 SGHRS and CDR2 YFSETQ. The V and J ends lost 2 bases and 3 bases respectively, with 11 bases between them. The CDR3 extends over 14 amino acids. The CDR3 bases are TGCGCCAGCAGCTTCGGGGGTGCGGACACTGAAGCTTTCTTT. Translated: CASSFGGADTEAFF. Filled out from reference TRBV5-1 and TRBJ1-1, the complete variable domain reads KAGVTQTPRYLIKTRGQQVTLSCSPISGHRSVSWYQQTPGQGLQFLFEYFSETQRNKGNFPGRFSGRQFSNSRSEMNVSTLELGDSALYLCASSFGGADTEAFFGQGTRLTVV.

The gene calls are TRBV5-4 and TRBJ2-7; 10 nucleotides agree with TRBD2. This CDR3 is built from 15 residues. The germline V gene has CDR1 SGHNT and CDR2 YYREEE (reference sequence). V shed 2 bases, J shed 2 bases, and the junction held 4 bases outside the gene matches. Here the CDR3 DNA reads TGTGCCAGCAGCTTTATTAGCGGGGGGACCTACGAGCAGTACTTC. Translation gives CASSFISGGTYEQYF.

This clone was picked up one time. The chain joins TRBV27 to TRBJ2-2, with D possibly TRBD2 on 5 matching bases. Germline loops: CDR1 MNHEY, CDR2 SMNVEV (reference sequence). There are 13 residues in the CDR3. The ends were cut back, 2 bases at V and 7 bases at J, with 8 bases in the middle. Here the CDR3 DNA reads TGTGCCAGCAGTTTAGAGGGTAGCGGGGAGCTGTTTTTT. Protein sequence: CASSLEGSGELFF.

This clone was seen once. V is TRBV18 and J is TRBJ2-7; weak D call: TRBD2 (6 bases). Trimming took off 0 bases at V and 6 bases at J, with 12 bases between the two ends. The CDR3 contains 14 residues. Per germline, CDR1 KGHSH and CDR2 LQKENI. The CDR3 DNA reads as TGTGCCAGCTCACCACCTGGGGACGGGGGCGAGCAGTACTTC. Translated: CASSPPGDGGEQYF. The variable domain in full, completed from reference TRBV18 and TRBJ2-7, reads NAGVMQNPRHLVRRRGQEARLRCSPMKGHSHVYWYRQLPEEGLKFMVYLQKENIIDESGMPKERFSAEFPKEGPSILRIQQVVRGDSAAYFCASSPPGDGGEQYFGPGTRLTVT.

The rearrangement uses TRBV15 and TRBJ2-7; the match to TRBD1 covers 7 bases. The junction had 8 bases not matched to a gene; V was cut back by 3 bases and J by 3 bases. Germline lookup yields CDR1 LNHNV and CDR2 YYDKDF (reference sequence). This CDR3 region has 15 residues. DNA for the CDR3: TGTGCCACCAGCAGCGACAGGGAGCTAAGCTACGAGCAGTACTTC. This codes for CATSSDRELSYEQYF.

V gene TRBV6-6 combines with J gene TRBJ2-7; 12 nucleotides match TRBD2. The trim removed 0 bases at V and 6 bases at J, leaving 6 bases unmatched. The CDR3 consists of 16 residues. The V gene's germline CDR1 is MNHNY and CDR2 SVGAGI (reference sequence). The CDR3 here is CASSYSTSGRRSEQYF. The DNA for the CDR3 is TGTGCCAGCAGTTACTCGACTAGCGGGAGACGTTCCGAGCAGTACTTC.

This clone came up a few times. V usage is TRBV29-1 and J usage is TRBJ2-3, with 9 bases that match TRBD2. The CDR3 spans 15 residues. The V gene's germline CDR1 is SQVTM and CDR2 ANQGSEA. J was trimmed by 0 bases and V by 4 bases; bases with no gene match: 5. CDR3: CSVGQLAGSTDTQYF. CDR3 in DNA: TGCAGCGTTGGTCAACTAGCGGGTAGCACAGATACGCAGTATTTT.

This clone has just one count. CDR3 coding DNA: TGTGCCAGCAGCTTAAACGACAACGAGCAGTACTTC. The encoded protein is CASSLNDNEQYF. V is TRBV11-3 and J is TRBJ2-7; D gene unclear. The CDR3 has 12 amino acids. Trimming cost V 2 bases and J 5 bases, with 7 bases left between them. Germline V gene data show CDR1 as SGHNT and CDR2 as YENEEA.

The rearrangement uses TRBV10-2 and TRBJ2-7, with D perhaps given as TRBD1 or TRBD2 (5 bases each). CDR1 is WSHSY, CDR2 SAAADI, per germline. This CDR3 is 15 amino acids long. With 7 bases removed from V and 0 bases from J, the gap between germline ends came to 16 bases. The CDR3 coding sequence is TGCGCCAGCACCCCCCGGGACCGTAGCTCCTACGAGCAGTACTTC. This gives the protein CASTPRDRSSYEQYF.

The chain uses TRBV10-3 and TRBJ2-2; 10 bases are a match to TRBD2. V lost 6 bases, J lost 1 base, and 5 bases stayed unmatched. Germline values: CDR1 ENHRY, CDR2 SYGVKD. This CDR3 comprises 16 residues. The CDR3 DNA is TGTGCCATCAGCGGACTAGCGGTAGAGAACACCGGGGAGCTGTTTTTT. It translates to CAISGLAVENTGELFF.

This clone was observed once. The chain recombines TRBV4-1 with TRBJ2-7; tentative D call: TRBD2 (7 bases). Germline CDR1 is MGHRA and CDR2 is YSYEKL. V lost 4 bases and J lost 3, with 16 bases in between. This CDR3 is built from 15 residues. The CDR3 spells CASSPRLGGLYEQYF. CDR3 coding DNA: TGCGCCAGCAGCCCACGTTTGGGGGGGCTCTACGAGCAGTACTTC.

The CDR3 loop is CASRPWDRNNEQFF. In DNA form, the CDR3 reads TGTGCCAGCAGGCCTTGGGACAGAAACAATGAGCAGTTCTTC. V is TRBV28 and J is TRBJ2-1; 7 bases fit TRBD1. V gave up 6 bases and J gave up 5 bases; unmatched junction bases: 7. Germline V gives CDR1 MDHEN, CDR2 SYDVKM. The CDR3 loop spans 14 amino acids.

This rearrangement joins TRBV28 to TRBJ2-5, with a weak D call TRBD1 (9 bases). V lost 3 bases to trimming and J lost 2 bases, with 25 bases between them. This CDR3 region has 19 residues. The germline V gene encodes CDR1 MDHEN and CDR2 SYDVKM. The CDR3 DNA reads TGTGCCAGCAGTTTTGGACTACTAGCGGACAGGGGATGGCAAGAGACCCAGTACTTC. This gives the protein CASSFGLLADRGWQETQYF. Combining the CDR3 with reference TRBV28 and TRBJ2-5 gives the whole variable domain DVKVTQSSRYLVKRTGEKVFLECVQDMDHENMFWYRQDPGLGLRLIYFSYDVKMKEKGDIPEGYSVSREKKERFSLILESASTNQTSMYLCASSFGLLADRGWQETQYFGPGTRLLVL.

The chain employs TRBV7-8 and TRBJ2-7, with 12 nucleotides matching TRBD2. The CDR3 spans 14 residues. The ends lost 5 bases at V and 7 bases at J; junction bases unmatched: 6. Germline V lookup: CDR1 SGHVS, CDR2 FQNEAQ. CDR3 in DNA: TGTGCCAGCAGCCCTAGCGGGGGGGGCTTGGAGCAGTACTTC. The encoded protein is CASSPSGGGLEQYF.

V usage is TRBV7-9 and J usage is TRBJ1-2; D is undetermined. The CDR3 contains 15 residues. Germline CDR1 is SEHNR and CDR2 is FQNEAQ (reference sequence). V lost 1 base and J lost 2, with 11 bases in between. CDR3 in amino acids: CASSLVWGWNYGYTF. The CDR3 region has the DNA TGTGCCAGCAGCTTAGTCTGGGGATGGAACTATGGCTACACCTTC.

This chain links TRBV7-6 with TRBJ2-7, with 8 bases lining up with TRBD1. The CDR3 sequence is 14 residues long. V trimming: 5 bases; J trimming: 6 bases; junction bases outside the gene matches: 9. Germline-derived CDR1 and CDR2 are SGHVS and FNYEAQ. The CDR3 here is CASSQRDRGGEQYF. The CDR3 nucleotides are TGTGCCAGCAGCCAAAGAGACAGGGGTGGCGAGCAGTACTTC.

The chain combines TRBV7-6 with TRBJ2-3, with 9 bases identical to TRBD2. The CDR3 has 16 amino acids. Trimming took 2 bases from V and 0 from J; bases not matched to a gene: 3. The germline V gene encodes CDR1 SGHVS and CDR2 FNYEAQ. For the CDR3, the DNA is TGTGCCAGCAGCTTAATGGCGGGGGGGAGCACAGATACGCAGTATTTT. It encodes CASSLMAGGSTDTQYF. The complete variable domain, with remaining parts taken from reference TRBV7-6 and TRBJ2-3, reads GAGVSQSPRYKVTKRGQDVALRCDPISGHVSLYWYRQALGQGPEFLTYFNYEAQQDKSGLPNDRFSAERPEGSISTLTIQRTEQRDSAMYRCASSLMAGGSTDTQYFGPGTRLTVL.

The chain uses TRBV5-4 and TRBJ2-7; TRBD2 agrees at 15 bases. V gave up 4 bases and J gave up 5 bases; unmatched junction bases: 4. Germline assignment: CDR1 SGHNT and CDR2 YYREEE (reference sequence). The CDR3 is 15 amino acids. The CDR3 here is CASSIGLAGGDEQYF. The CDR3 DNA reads TGTGCCAGCAGCATCGGACTAGCGGGGGGGGACGAGCAGTACTTC.

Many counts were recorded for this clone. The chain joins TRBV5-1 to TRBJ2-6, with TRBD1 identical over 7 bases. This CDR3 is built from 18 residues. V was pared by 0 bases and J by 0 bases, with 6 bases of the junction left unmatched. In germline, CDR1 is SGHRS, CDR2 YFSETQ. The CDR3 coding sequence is TGCGCCAGCAGCTTGGGTACAGGGGTATACTCTGGGGCCAACGTCCTGACTTTC. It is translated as CASSLGTGVYSGANVLTF.

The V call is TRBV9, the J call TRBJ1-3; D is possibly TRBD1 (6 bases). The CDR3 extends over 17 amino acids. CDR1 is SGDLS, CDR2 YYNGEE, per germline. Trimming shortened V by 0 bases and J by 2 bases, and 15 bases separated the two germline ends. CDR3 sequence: CASSVASGAGAGNTIYF. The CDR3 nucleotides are TGTGCCAGCAGCGTAGCTTCGGGGGCAGGCGCTGGAAACACCATATATTTT. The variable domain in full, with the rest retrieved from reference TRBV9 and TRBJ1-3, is DSGVTQTPKHLITATGQRVTLRCSPRSGDLSVYWYQQSLDQGLQFLIQYYNGEERAKGNILERFSAQQFPDLHSELNLSSLELGDSALYFCASSVASGAGAGNTIYFGEGSWLTVV.

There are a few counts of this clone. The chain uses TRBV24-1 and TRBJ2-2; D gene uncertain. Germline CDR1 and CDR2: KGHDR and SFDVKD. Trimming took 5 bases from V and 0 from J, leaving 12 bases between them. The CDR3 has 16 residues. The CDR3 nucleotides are TGTGCCACCAGTGGCTCCCGGAGCACGAACACCGGGGAGCTGTTTTTT. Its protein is CATSGSRSTNTGELFF.

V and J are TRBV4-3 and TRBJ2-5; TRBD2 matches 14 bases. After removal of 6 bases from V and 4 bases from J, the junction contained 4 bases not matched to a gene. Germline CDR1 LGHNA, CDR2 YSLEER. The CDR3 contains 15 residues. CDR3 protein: CASSPGTSGGETQYF. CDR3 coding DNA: TGCGCCAGCAGTCCCGGGACTAGCGGGGGAGAGACCCAGTACTTC.

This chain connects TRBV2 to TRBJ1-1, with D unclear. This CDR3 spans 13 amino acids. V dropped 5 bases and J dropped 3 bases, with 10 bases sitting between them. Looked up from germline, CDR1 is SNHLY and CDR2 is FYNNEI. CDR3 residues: CASSPYVYTEAFF. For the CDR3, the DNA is TGTGCCAGCAGTCCGTATGTCTACACTGAAGCTTTCTTT.

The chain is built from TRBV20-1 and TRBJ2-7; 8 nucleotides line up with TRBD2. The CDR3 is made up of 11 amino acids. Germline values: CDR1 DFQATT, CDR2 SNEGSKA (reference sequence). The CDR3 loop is CTIAGHYEQYF. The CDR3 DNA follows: TGCACTATAGCGGGACACTACGAGCAGTACTTC.

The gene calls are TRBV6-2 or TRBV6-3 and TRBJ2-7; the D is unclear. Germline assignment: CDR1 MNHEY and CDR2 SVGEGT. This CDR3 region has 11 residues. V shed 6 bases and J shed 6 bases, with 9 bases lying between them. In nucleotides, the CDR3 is TGTGCCAGCAGCCCTCGAAGCGAGCAGTACTTC. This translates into CASSPRSEQYF.